The next 2 T cell receptor beta chains were all read from a single sample in a study of shared clonotypes between healthy human individuals. Naive CD8 cells lacked CD45RO, underwent positive selection for CCR7 and left out terminally differentiated effector memory CD45RA+ cells. Libraries were prepared by immunoSEQ multiplex PCR; TCRdb keeps only in-frame clonotypes and omits some of them. The table shows approximately 590,000 clones, with 95% occurring only once. The sample comprised naive CD8+ T cells sorted from blood. Every receptor here comes from a woman in her twenties or thirties in good health.

This clone turned up a few times. The chain combines TRBV19 with TRBJ2-5; possible D gene TRBD2, 5 bases. Germline V lookup: CDR1 LNHDA, CDR2 SQIVND (reference sequence). V gave up 6 bases and J gave up 3 bases, with 11 bases separating them. The CDR3 has 13 amino acids. In DNA form, the CDR3 reads TGTGCCAGTAGGGGAGCGAGCGAAGAGACCCAGTACTTC. Protein product: CASRGASEETQYF.

V usage is TRBV4-1 and J usage is TRBJ2-3; TRBD2 matches 10 bases. Per germline, CDR1 MGHRA and CDR2 YSYEKL. The ends lost 8 bases at V and 2 bases at J; junction bases unmatched: 10. The CDR3 is 16 residues long. The CDR3 sequence is CASGLLAGEVTDTQYF. The CDR3 nucleotides read TGCGCCAGCGGCCTCCTAGCGGGAGAGGTCACAGATACGCAGTATTTT.